The TCR beta chain described here comes from a study of shared clonotypes between healthy human individuals. Study background: Those who served as donors were two women and a few men between the ages of 18 and 49.

The CDR3 runs to 10 residues. The germline gives CDR1 DFQATT, CDR2 SNEGSKA (reference sequence). Each PCR replicate run on unsorted PBMC took in 300 ng DNA, tens of thousands of T cell genomes. Sequencing was performed on unsorted PBMC DNA using ten immunoSEQ deep assay plates. Using immunoSEQ multiplex PCR, the repertoire was profiled, and TCRdb retains in-frame clones only, with some absent. The sample lists about 500,000 clones, roughly three quarters occurring once. The source is a woman between 40 and 55 years old in good health. Some clones in this sample may be carry-over from other donors' samples. This chain uses TRBV20-1 with TRBJ1-1; TRBD1 might be the D (5 bases). Sequences were obtained from PBMCs. The CDR3 nucleotides are TGCAGGGGGGGACTGACTGAAGCTTTCTTT. It is translated as CRGGLTEAFF.